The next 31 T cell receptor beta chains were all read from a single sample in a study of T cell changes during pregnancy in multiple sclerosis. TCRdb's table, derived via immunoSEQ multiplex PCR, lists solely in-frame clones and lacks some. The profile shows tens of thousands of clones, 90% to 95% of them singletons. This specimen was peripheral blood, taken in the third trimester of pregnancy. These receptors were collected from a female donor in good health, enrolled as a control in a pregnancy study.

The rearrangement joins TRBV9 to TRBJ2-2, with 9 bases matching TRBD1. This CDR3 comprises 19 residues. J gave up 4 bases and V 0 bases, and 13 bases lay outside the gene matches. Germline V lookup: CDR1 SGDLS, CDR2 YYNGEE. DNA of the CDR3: TGTGCCAGCAGCGTAGGGAGGGACAGGGTACTGATGAGCACCGGGGAGCTGTTTTTT. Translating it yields CASSVGRDRVLMSTGELFF.

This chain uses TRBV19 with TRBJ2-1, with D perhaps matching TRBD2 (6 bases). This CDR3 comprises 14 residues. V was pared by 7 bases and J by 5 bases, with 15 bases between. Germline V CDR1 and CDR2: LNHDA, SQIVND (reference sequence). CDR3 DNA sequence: TGTGCCAGTAAGGAGGGTTATGAACACAATGAGCAGTTCTTC. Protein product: CASKEGYEHNEQFF.

CDR3 sequence (DNA): TGTGCCAGCAGCTTAGTGCTCGGGGGGGGCCACAATGAGCAGTTCTTC. The encoded protein is CASSLVLGGGHNEQFF. The V gene is TRBV11-3, the J gene TRBJ2-1; 8 positions match TRBD2. V lost 1 base and J lost 5; bases outside the gene matches: 7. CDR3 length: 16 residues. Germline CDR1 and CDR2: SGHNT and YENEEA.

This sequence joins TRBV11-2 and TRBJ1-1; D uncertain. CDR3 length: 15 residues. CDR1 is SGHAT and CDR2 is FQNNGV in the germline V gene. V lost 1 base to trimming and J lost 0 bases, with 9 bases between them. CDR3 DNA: TGTGCCAGCAGCTTAGGACACAGATTGAACACTGAAGCTTTCTTT. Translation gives CASSLGHRLNTEAFF.

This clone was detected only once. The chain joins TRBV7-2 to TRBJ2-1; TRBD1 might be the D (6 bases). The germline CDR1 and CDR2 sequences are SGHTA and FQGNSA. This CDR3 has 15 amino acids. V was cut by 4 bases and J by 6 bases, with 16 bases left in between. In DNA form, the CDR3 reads TGTGCCAGCAGCTCACGAACTACAGGGACCAATGAGCAGTTCTTC. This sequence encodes CASSSRTTGTNEQFF.

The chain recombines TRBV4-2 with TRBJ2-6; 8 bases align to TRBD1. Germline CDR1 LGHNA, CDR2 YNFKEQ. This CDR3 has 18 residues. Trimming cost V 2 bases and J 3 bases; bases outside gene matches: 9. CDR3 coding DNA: TGTGCCAGCAGCCAACCCGGACAGGGAAGTTATGGGGCCAACGTCCTGACTTTC. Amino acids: CASSQPGQGSYGANVLTF.

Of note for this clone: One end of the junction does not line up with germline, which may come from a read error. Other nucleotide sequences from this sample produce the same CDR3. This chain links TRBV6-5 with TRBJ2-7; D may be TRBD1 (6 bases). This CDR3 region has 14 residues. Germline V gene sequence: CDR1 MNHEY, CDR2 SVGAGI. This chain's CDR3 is CASSPDRGSYEQYF. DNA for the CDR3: TGTGCCAGCAGTCCGGACAGAGGCTCCTACGAGCAGTACTTT.

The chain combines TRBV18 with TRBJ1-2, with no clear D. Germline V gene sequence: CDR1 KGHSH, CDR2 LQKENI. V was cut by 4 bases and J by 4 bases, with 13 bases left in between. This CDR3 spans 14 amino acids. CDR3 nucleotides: TGTGCCAGCTCACTTGCCAGAGGGTTCTATGGCTACACCTTC. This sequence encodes CASSLARGFYGYTF.

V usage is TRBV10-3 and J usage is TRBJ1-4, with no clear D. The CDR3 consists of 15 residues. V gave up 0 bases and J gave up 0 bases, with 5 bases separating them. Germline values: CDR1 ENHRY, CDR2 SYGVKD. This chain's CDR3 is CAISESAATNEKLFF. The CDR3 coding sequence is TGTGCCATCAGTGAGTCGGCCGCAACTAATGAAAAACTGTTTTTT.

The CDR3 DNA reads TGCGCCAGCAGCGTGGAAGGGGATAAATCTAATGAAAAACTGTTTTTT. This codes for CASSVEGDKSNEKLFF. This chain links TRBV5-1 with TRBJ1-4, with a weak D call TRBD1 (5 bases). Germline CDR1 SGHRS, CDR2 YFSETQ. The V end was cut by 4 bases, the J end by 3 bases, with 16 bases between. The CDR3 has 16 amino acids.

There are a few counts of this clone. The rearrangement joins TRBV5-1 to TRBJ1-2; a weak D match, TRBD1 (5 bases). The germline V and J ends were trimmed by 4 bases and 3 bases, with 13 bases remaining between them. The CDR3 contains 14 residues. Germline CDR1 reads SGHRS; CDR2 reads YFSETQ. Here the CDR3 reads CASSPPGLHYGYTF. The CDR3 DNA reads TGCGCCAGCAGCCCACCGGGACTGCACTATGGCTACACCTTC.

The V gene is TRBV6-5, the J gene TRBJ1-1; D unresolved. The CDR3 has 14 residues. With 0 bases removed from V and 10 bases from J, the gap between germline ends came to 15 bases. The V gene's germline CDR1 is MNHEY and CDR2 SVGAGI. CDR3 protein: CASSYSMSLLRAFF. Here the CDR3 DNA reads TGTGCCAGCAGTTACTCGATGTCCCTTTTGAGAGCTTTCTTT.

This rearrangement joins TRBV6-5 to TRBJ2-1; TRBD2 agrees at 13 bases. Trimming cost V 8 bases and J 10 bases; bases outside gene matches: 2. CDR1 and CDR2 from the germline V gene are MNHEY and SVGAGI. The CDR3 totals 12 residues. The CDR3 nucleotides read TGTGCCAGCGGGACTAGCGGGGAAGAGCAGTTCTTC. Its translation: CASGTSGEEQFF.

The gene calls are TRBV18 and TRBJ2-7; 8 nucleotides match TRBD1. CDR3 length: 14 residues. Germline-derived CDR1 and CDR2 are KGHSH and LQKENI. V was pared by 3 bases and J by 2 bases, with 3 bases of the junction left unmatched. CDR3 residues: CASSPSDRAYEQYF. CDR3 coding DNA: TGTGCCAGCTCACCCTCGGACAGGGCCTACGAGCAGTACTTC.

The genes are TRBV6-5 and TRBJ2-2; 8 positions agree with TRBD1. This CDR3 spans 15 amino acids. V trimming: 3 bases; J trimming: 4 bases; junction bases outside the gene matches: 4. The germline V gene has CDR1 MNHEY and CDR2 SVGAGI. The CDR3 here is CASSYQTGGTGELFF. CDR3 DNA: TGTGCCAGCAGTTATCAAACAGGGGGCACCGGGGAGCTGTTTTTT.

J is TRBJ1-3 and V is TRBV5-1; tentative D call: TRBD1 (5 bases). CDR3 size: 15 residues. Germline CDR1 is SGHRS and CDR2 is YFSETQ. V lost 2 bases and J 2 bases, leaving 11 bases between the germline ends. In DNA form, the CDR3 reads TGCGCCAGCAGCTTCGCGGGGGGGACTGGAAACACCATATATTTT. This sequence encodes CASSFAGGTGNTIYF.

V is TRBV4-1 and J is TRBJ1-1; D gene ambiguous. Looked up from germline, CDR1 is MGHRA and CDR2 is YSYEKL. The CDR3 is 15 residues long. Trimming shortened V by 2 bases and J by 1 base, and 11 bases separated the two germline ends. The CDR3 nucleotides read TGCGCCAGCAGCCAATGGAGGGTGGGGAACACTGAAGCTTTCTTT. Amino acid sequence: CASSQWRVGNTEAFF.

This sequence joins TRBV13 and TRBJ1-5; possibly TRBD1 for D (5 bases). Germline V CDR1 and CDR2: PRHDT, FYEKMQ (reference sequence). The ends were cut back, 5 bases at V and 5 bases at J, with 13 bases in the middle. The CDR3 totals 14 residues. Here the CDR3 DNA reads TGTGCCAGCAGCCCCGGTCCGGGGGATCAGCCCCAGCATTTT. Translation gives CASSPGPGDQPQHF.

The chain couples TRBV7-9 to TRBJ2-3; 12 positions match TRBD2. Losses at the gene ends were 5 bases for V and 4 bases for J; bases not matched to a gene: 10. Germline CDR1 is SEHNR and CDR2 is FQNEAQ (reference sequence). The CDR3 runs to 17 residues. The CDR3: CASSQTSGRSIADTQYF. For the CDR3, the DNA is TGTGCCAGCAGCCAAACTAGCGGGAGGTCGATCGCAGATACGCAGTATTTT.

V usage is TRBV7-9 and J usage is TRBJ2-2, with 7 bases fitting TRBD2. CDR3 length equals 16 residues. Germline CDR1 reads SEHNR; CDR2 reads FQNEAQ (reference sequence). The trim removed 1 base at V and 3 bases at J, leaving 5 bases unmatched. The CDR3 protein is CASSLGGSGYTGELFF. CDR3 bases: TGTGCCAGCAGCTTAGGTGGTAGCGGGTACACCGGGGAGCTGTTTTTT.

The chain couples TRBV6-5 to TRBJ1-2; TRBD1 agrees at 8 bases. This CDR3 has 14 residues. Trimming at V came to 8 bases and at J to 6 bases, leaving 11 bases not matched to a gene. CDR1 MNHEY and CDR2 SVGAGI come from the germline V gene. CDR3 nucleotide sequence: TGTGCCAGCGTACACCGGGACAGGTCAAATGGCTACACCTTC. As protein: CASVHRDRSNGYTF.

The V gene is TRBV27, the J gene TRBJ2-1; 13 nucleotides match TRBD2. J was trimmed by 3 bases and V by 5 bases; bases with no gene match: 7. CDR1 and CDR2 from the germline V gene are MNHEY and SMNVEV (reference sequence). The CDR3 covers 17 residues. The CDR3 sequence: CASSVIGLAGDYNEQFF. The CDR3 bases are TGTGCCAGCAGTGTAATCGGACTAGCGGGGGACTACAATGAGCAGTTCTTC.

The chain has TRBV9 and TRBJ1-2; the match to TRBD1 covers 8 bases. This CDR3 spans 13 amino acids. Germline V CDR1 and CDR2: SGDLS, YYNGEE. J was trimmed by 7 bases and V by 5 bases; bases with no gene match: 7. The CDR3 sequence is CASRRTGRSGYTF. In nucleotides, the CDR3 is TGTGCCAGCAGAAGGACAGGGAGGTCTGGCTACACCTTC.

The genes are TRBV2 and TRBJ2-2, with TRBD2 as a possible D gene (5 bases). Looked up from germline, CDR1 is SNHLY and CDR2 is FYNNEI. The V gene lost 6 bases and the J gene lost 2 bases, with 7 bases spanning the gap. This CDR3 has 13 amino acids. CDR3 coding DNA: TGTGCCAGCAGCCGGGGAAACACCGGGGAGCTGTTTTTT. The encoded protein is CASSRGNTGELFF.

CDR3 in DNA: TGTGCCAGCAGCGCGGGACAGAACACAGATACGCAGTATTTT. It codes for CASSAGQNTDTQYF. The chain has TRBV11-3 and TRBJ2-3, with a possible D match to TRBD1 (7 bases). The CDR3 sequence is 14 residues long. With 5 bases removed from V and 2 bases from J, the gap between germline ends came to 11 bases. Germline CDR1 and CDR2: SGHNT and YENEEA.

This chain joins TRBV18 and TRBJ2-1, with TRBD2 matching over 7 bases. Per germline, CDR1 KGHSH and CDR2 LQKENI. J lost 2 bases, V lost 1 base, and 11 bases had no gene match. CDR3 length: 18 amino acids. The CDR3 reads CASSPRVRPLATYNEQFF. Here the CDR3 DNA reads TGTGCCAGCTCACCACGGGTGCGGCCACTAGCGACCTACAATGAGCAGTTCTTC.

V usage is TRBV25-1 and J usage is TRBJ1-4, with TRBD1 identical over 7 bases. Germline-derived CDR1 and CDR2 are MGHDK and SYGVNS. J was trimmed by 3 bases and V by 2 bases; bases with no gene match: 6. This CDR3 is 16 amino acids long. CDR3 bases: TGTGCCAGCAGTGAAACGAGGGGGCGAGCTAATGAAAAACTGTTTTTT. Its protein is CASSETRGRANEKLFF. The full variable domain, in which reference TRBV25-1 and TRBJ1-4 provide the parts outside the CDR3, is EADIYQTPRYLVIGTGKKITLECSQTMGHDKMYWYQQDPGMELHLIHYSYGVNSTEKGDLSSESTVSRIRTEHFPLTLESARPSHTSQYLCASSETRGRANEKLFFGSGTQLSVL.

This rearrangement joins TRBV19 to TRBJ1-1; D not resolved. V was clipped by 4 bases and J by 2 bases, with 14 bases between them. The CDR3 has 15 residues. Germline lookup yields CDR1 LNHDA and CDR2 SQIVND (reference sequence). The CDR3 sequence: CASSTRGFFNTEAFF. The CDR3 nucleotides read TGTGCCAGTAGTACCCGAGGGTTCTTCAACACTGAAGCTTTCTTT.

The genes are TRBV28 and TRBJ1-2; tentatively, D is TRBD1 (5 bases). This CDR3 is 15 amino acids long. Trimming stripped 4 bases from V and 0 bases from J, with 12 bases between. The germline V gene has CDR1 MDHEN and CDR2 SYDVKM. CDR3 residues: CASSSSAGANYGYTF. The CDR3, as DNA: TGTGCCAGCAGTTCCTCCGCGGGGGCTAACTATGGCTACACCTTC.

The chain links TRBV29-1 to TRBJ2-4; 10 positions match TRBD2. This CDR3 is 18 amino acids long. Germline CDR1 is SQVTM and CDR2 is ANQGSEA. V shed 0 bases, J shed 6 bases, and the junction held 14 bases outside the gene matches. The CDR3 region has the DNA TGCAGCGTTGAAGATAAGGCTAGCGGGGGCCCGCCGGGAAACATTCAGTACTTC. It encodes CSVEDKASGGPPGNIQYF. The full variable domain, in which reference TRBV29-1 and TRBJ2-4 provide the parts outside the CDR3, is SAVISQKPSRDICQRGTSLTIQCQVDSQVTMMFWYRQQPGQSLTLIATANQGSEATYESGFVIDKFPISRPNLTFSTLTVSNMSPEDSSIYLCSVEDKASGGPPGNIQYFGAGTRLSVL.

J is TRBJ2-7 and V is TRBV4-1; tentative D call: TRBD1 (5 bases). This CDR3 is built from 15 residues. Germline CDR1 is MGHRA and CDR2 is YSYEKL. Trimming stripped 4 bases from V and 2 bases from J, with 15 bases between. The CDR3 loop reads CASSPQRGKAYEQYF. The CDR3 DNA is TGCGCCAGCAGCCCTCAAAGGGGTAAAGCCTACGAGCAGTACTTC.